This TCR beta chain stems from a study of T cell clones after liver transplantation. The CDR3 runs 14 residues. From germline, CDR1 is LGHNA and CDR2 YSLEER. Trimming cost V 5 bases and J 5 bases, with 16 bases left between them. Repertoires were generated with immunoSEQ multiplex PCR, while TCRdb's copy carries only in-frame clones and drops some. The sample yields tens of thousands of clones, about nine tenths seen once. The gene calls are TRBV4-3 and TRBJ2-7; TRBD2 might be the D (6 bases). The source material was CD4+ T cells from blood, sampled before liver transplant. The TCR was taken from a human donor who received a liver transplant. The CDR3 DNA sequence: TGCGCCAGCAGCAGGGGCCGGGAGCCCCACGAGCAGTACTTC. The encoded protein is CASSRGREPHEQYF.